This TCR beta chain comes out of a study of radiation and T cells in renal cell carcinoma. Only in-frame clones appear in the TCRdb table, and some are missing; sequencing was by immunoSEQ multiplex PCR. Of fewer than 25,000 clones listed, around 49% are singletons. The treatment was: 15 Gy SBRT to primary tumor, nephrectomy 4 weeks later. From germline, CDR1 is SGHTA and CDR2 FQGNSA. The CDR3 is 13 residues long. Trimming pared 11 bases from V and 3 bases from J, leaving 17 bases between. The sample here was tumor tissue, taken from a patient whose treatment included radiotherapy and nephrectomy. V usage is TRBV7-2 and J usage is TRBJ2-7; the D is unclear. This receptor was identified in a woman aged 50 to 60 with renal cell carcinoma. The CDR3 DNA reads as TGTGCCGGTAAGGGCCCGGGCCACTACGAGCAGTACTTC. This gives the protein CAGKGPGHYEQYF.